This TCR beta chain originates from a study of spatial heterogeneity in lung cancer. This clonotype came up many times. The time point: sample taken at primary tumor resection. Tumor, nontumor lung or frozen PBMC supplied whole RNA that was sequenced unsorted. Around 70 TRACERx patients with early, untreated non-small cell lung cancer donated samples. Trimming shortened V by 6 bases and J by 8 bases, and 19 bases separated the two germline ends. There are 14 residues in the CDR3. Germline loops: CDR1 MNHEY, CDR2 SMNVEV (reference sequence). TCRdb called the 5' RACE reads again in MiXCR, with one record for every CDR3 protein. The profile shows some 41,000 distinct CDR3 sequences, approximately 7% of them singletons.

V is TRBV27 and J is TRBJ1-2, with a weak D call TRBD1 (5 bases). This receptor was identified in a female donor with early-stage non-small cell lung cancer. Here the sequenced sample was PBMCs, taken at surgery. The CDR3 sequence is CASRSPRDLGGYTF. The CDR3 bases are TGTGCCAGCAGATCCCCCAGGGACTTAGGGGGCTACACCTTC.